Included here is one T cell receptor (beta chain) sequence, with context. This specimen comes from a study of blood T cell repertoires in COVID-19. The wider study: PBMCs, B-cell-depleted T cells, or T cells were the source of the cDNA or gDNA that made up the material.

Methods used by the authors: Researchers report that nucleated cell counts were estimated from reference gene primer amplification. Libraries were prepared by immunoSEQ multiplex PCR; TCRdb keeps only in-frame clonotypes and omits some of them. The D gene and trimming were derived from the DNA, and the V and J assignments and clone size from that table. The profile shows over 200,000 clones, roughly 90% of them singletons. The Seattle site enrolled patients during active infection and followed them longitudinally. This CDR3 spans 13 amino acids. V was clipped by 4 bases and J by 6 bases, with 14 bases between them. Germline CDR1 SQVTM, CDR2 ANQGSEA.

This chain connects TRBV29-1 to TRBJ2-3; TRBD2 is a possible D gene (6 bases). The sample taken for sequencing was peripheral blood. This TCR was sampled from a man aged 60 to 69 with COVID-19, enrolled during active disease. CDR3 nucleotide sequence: TGCAGCGTTGCCCAGGGAGGTGTCGATACGCAGTATTTT. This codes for CSVAQGGVDTQYF.